This TCR beta chain was identified in a study of T cells in tuberculosis. Across the whole study: IGRA-negative adolescents, IGRA-positive adolescents with latent tuberculosis and adults with active tuberculosis formed this South African cohort. General observations from the study: GEM motif frequencies gave about 70% accuracy; the GMM repertoire gave approximately 90%.

Each clinical donor contributed on average roughly 90,000 T cells from unsorted cryopreserved PBMC. Libraries were prepared by immunoSEQ multiplex PCR; TCRdb keeps only in-frame clonotypes and omits some of them. Of 35,000 to 50,000 clones in the sample, roughly 94% are singletons; the top ten hold roughly 2%. This clone was detected once. Its matching antigen is unknown. The germline V gene encodes CDR1 MDHEN and CDR2 SYDVKM. The CDR3 extends over 15 amino acids. V lost 6 bases, J lost 2 bases, and 17 bases lay in between. The sample comprised PBMCs. The origin of this receptor is a donor aged 5-35 years with latent tuberculosis or without tuberculosis infection. Some clones in this sample may be carry-over from other donors' samples. The chain employs TRBV28 and TRBJ2-7, with a possible D match to TRBD2 (6 bases). The CDR3 bases are TGTGCCAGCAGCCCCAGCGGGCAGGCCACCTACGAGCAGTACTTC. As protein: CASSPSGQATYEQYF.